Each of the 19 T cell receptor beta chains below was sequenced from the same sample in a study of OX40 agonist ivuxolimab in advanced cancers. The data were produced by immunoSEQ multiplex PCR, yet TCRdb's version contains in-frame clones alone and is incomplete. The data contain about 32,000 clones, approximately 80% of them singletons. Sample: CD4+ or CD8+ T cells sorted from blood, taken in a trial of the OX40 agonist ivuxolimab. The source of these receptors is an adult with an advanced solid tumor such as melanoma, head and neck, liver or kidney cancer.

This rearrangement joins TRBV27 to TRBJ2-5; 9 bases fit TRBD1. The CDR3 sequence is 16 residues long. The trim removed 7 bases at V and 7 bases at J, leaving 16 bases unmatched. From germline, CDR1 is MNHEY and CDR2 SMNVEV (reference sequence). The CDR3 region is CASTGWDRAVLATQYF. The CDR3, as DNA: TGTGCCAGCACCGGATGGGACAGGGCTGTTCTAGCGACCCAGTACTTC.

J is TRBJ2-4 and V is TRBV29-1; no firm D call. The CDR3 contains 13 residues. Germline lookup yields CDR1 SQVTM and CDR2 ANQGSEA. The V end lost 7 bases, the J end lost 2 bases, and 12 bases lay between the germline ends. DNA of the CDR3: TGCAGCGCCCAGTTTGGGTCCAAAAACATTCAGTACTTC. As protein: CSAQFGSKNIQYF.

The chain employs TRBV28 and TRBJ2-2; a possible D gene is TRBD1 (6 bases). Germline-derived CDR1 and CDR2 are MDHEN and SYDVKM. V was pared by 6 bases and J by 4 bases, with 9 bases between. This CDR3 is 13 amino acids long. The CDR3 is CASRQGFTGELFF. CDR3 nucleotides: TGTGCCAGCAGGCAGGGGTTCACCGGGGAGCTGTTTTTT.

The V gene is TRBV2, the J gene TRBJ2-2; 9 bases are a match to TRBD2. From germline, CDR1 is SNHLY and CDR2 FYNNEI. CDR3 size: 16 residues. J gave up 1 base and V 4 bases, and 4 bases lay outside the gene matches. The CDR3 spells CASSGAGGLNTGELFF. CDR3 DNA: TGTGCCAGCAGTGGGGCGGGAGGGTTGAACACCGGGGAGCTGTTTTTT. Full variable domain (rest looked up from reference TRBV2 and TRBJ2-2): EPEVTQTPSHQVTQMGQEVILRCVPISNHLYFYWYRQILGQKVEFLVSFYNNEISEKSEIFDDQFSVERPDGSNFTLKIRSTKLEDSAMYFCASSGAGGLNTGELFFGEGSRLTVL.

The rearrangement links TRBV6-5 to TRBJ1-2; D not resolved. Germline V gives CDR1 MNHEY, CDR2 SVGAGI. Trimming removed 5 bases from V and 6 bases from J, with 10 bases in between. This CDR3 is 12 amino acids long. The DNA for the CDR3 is TGTGCCAGCAGTCTCGCGGGTGATGGCTACACCTTC. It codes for CASSLAGDGYTF.

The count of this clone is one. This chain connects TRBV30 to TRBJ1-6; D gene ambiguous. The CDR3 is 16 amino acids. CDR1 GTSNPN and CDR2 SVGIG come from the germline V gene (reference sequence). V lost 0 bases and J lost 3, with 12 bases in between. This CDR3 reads CAWSVEGWDYNSPLHF. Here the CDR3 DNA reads TGTGCCTGGAGTGTAGAGGGTTGGGACTATAATTCACCCCTCCACTTT.

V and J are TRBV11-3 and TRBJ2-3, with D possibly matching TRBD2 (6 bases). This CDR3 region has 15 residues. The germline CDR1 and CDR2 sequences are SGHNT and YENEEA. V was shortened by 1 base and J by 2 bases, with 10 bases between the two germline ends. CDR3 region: CASSLVGLVTDTQYF. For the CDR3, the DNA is TGTGCCAGCAGCTTAGTGGGACTCGTCACAGATACGCAGTATTTT.

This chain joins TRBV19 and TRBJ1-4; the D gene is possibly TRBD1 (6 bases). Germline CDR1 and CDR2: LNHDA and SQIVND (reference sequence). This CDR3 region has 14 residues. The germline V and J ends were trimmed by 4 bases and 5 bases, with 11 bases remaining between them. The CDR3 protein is CASSTGQPNEKLFF. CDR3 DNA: TGTGCCAGTAGTACTGGACAGCCAAATGAAAAACTGTTTTTT.

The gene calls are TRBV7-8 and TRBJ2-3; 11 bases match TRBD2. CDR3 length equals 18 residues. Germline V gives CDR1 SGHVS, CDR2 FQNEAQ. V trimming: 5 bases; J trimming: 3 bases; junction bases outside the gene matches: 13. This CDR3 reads CASSLSGRAMILTDTQYF. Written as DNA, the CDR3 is TGTGCCAGCAGCCTTAGCGGGAGGGCCATGATCCTTACAGATACGCAGTATTTT.

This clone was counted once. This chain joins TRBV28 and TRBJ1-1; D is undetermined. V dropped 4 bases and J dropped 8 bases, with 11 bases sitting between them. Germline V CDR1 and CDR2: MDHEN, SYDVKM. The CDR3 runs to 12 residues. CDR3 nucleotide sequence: TGTGCCAGCAGTTACCGGGTCGGAGAAGCTTTCTTT. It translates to CASSYRVGEAFF.

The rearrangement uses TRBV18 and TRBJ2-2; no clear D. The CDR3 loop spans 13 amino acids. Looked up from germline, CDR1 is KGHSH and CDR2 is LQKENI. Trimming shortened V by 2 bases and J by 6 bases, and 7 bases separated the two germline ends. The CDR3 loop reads CASSPREAGELFF. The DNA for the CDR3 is TGTGCCAGCTCACCAAGGGAAGCCGGGGAGCTGTTTTTT.

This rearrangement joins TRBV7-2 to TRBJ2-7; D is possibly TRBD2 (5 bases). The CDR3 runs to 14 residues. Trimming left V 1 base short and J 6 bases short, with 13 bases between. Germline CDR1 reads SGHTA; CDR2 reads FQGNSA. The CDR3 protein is CASSLGTPRGEQYF. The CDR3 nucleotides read TGTGCCAGCAGCTTAGGGACGCCACGGGGCGAGCAGTACTTC.

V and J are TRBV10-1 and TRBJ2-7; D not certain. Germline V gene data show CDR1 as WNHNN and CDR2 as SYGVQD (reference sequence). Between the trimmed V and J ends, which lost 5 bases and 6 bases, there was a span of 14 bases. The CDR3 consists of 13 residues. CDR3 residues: CASSFLPQSEQYF. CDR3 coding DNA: TGCGCCAGCAGTTTTTTGCCACAGAGCGAGCAGTACTTC.

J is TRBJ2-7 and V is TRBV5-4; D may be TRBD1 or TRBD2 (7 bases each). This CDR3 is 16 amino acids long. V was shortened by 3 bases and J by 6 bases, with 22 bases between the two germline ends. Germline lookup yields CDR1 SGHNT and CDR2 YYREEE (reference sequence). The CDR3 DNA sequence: TGTGCCAGCAGCTCCCAGACAGGGAGAGGGGAGGGCGAGCAGTACTTC. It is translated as CASSSQTGRGEGEQYF. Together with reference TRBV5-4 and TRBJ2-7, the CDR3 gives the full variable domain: ETGVTQSPTHLIKTRGQQVTLRCSSQSGHNTVSWYQQALGQGPQFIFQYYREEENGRGNFPPRFSGLQFPNYSSELNVNALELDDSALYLCASSSQTGRGEGEQYFGPGTRLTVT.

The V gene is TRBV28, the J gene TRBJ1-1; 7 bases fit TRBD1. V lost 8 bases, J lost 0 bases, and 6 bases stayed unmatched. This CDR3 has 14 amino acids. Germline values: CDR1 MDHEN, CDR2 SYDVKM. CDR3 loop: CASRDSLLNTEAFF. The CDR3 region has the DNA TGTGCCAGCCGGGACAGCCTATTGAACACTGAAGCTTTCTTT.

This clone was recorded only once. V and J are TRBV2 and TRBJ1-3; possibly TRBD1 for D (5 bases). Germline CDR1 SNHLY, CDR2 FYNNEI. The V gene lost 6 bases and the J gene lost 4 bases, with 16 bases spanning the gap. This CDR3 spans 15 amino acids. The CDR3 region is CASRRGRASGNTIYF. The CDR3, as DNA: TGTGCCAGCAGGAGGGGCAGGGCGTCGGGAAACACCATATATTTT.

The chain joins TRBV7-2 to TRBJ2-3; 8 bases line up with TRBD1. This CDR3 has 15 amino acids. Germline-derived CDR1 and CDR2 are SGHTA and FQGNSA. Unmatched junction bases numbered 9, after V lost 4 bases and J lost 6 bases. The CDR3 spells CASSSSRGPEDTQYF. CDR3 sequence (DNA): TGTGCCAGCAGCTCGAGCAGGGGGCCTGAGGATACGCAGTATTTT. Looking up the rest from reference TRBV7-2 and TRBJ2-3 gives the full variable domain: GAGVSQSPSNKVTEKGKDVELRCDPISGHTALYWYRQSLGQGLEFLIYFQGNSAPDKSGLPSDRFSAERTGGSVSTLTIQRTQQEDSAVYLCASSSSRGPEDTQYFGPGTRLTVL.

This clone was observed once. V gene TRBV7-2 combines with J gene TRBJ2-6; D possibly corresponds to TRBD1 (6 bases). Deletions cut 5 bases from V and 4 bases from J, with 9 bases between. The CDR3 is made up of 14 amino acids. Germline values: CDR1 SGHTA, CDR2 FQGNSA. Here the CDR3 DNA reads TGTGCCAGCAGCACAGGGACCGGGGCCAACGTCCTGACTTTC. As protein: CASSTGTGANVLTF.

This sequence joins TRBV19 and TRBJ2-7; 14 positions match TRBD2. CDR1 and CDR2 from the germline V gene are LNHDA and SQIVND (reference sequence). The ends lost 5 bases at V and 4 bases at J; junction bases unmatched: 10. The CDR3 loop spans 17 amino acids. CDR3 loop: CASSGGTSGSSGYEQYF. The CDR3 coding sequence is TGTGCCAGTAGTGGAGGGACTAGCGGGAGTTCGGGGTACGAGCAGTACTTC.